Below, 11 T cell receptor beta chains from the same sample are listed, as sequenced in a study of OX40 agonist ivuxolimab in advanced cancers. The table came from immunoSEQ multiplex PCR; TCRdb's copy has only in-frame clones and leaves some out. The table lists 81,000 or so clones, roughly 91% of them singletons. The material sequenced was CD4+ or CD8+ T cells sorted from blood, taken in a trial of the OX40 agonist ivuxolimab. The source is an adult with an advanced solid tumor such as melanoma, head and neck, liver or kidney cancer.

The chain employs TRBV11-3 and TRBJ2-2; D is unclear. Germline CDR1 reads SGHNT; CDR2 reads YENEEA. V was shortened by 1 base and J by 2 bases, with 8 bases between the two germline ends. The CDR3 sequence is 15 residues long. The CDR3 coding sequence is TGTGCCAGCAGCTTAGGTGCCGCAAACACCGGGGAGCTGTTTTTT. Translation gives CASSLGAANTGELFF.

The gene calls are TRBV18 and TRBJ1-4; D is ambiguous. The CDR3 sequence is 17 residues long. V lost 5 bases to trimming and J lost 3 bases, with 19 bases between them. Germline V CDR1 and CDR2: KGHSH, LQKENI. The CDR3 sequence: CASSTTRVPAANEKLFF. CDR3 DNA: TGTGCCAGCTCAACTACCCGAGTTCCGGCGGCTAATGAAAAACTGTTTTTT.

V is TRBV9 and J is TRBJ1-3; D gene uncertain. Trimming stripped 4 bases from V and 5 bases from J, with 10 bases between. Germline CDR1 is SGDLS and CDR2 is YYNGEE. CDR3 size: 13 residues. CDR3 residues: CASSPAGRNTIYF. CDR3 nucleotide sequence: TGTGCCAGCAGCCCTGCGGGGAGAAACACCATATATTTT.

By share of the sample, this clone is medium-sized. The chain recombines TRBV5-1 with TRBJ1-6; 8 nucleotides agree with TRBD1. The V gene end was trimmed by 4 bases and the J gene end by 10 bases; junction bases not matched to a gene: 4. CDR3 length: 13 amino acids. From germline, CDR1 is SGHRS and CDR2 YFSETQ. The CDR3 sequence: CASSGDRGSPLHF. DNA of the CDR3: TGCGCCAGCAGCGGAGACAGGGGATCACCCCTCCACTTT. The variable domain in full, completed from reference TRBV5-1 and TRBJ1-6, reads KAGVTQTPRYLIKTRGQQVTLSCSPISGHRSVSWYQQTPGQGLQFLFEYFSETQRNKGNFPGRFSGRQFSNSRSEMNVSTLELGDSALYLCASSGDRGSPLHFGNGTRLTVT.

This clone has more than one count but fewer than ten. The V gene is TRBV19, the J gene TRBJ2-7; perhaps TRBD1 as D (7 bases). This CDR3 contains 13 residues. The V gene lost 5 bases and the J gene lost 12 bases, with 20 bases spanning the gap. Germline V CDR1 and CDR2: LNHDA, SQIVND (reference sequence). The DNA of the CDR3 is TGTGCCAGTAGTGTATCCAGGAGGGGGCGTCCGTACTTC. It yields the protein CASSVSRRGRPYF.

This chain links TRBV20-1 with TRBJ2-7; D ambiguous. The CDR3 runs to 10 residues. The V and J ends lost 6 bases and 1 base respectively, with 4 bases between them. Germline V lookup: CDR1 DFQATT, CDR2 SNEGSKA (reference sequence). The CDR3 loop reads CSASSYEQYF. The CDR3 nucleotides read TGCAGTGCCTCATCCTACGAGCAGTACTTC.

The rearrangement uses TRBV6-5 and TRBJ1-4, with 7 bases lining up with TRBD1. This CDR3 is 14 amino acids long. CDR1 and CDR2 (germline): MNHEY, SVGAGI. Unmatched junction bases numbered 4, after V lost 6 bases and J lost 3 bases. CDR3 in amino acids: CASRNGQANEKLFF. The DNA for the CDR3 is TGTGCCAGCAGGAACGGACAGGCTAATGAAAAACTGTTTTTT.

V and J are TRBV6-1 and TRBJ2-5, with D hard to call. The DNA end lines up better with TRBJ2-7; the J call may be wrong. Germline V CDR1 and CDR2: MNHNS, SASEGT. The CDR3 consists of 14 residues. The CDR3 bases are TGTGCCAGCCTCGGTGACACATCTATGTACGAGCAGTACTTC. As protein: CASLGDTSMYEQYF.

The chain couples TRBV2 to TRBJ2-2, with D perhaps matching TRBD1 (6 bases). This CDR3 is built from 15 residues. V dropped 5 bases and J dropped 4 bases, with 14 bases sitting between them. Germline V gene data show CDR1 as SNHLY and CDR2 as FYNNEI. CDR3: CASSLVGAITGELFF. CDR3 nucleotides: TGTGCCAGCAGTTTAGTGGGGGCGATCACCGGGGAGCTGTTTTTT.

The gene calls are TRBV28 and TRBJ1-6; the D gene is possibly TRBD1 (5 bases). The V gene lost 5 bases and the J gene lost 9 bases, with 17 bases spanning the gap. There are 15 residues in the CDR3. Germline V lookup: CDR1 MDHEN, CDR2 SYDVKM. CDR3 sequence: CASSPLLTGGSPLHF. In DNA, the CDR3 is TGTGCCAGCAGTCCATTGCTAACAGGTGGTTCACCCCTCCACTTT.

This chain connects TRBV10-1 to TRBJ1-2; no firm D call. The CDR3 totals 19 residues. Germline lookup yields CDR1 WNHNN and CDR2 SYGVQD (reference sequence). V was trimmed by 4 bases and J by 4 bases, leaving 28 bases between them. This CDR3 reads CASSGIRTWRGPWGYGYTF. CDR3 bases: TGCGCCAGCAGTGGGATCCGGACTTGGCGGGGTCCGTGGGGCTATGGCTACACCTTC.